The 31 T cell receptor beta chains below all came from one sample that was sequenced in a study of technical replicates of blood from a handful of donors (dated by TCRdb to the late 2010s). Library method: the immunoSEQ multiplex PCR assay. TCRdb stores this immuneACCESS table with in-frame sequences only. Part of the clones is absent; in the studies checked, under half of the shortfall reflects unresolved V genes, and no reason is known for the rest. This sample holds roughly 72,000 clones; 80% to 95% were observed only once. The top ten constitute approximately 0.4% of the sample. The sample taken for sequencing was T cells isolated from PBMCs. These receptors were collected from a human donor in good health.

The CDR3 spells CASSSQAGGPQEQFF. The DNA for the CDR3 is TGTGCCAGCAGCTCCCAAGCGGGAGGGCCTCAGGAGCAGTTCTTC. This chain uses TRBV7-3 with TRBJ2-1; 10 bases align to TRBD2. The CDR3 spans 15 residues. V shed 4 bases and J 10 bases; nucleotides not matched to a gene: 10. Germline values: CDR1 SGHTA, CDR2 FQGTGA. The full variable domain, completed using reference TRBV7-3 and TRBJ2-1, is GAGVSQTPSNKVTEKGKYVELRCDPISGHTALYWYRQSLGQGPEFLIYFQGTGAADDSGLPNDRFFAVRPEGSVSTLKIQRTERGDSAVYLCASSSQAGGPQEQFFGPGTRLTVL.

In its sample, this clone was seen a few times. J is TRBJ2-7 and V is TRBV7-9, with a tentative D call TRBD2 (5 bases). The germline V gene encodes CDR1 SEHNR and CDR2 FQNEAQ (reference sequence). The CDR3 has 11 amino acids. V dropped 5 bases and J dropped 3 bases, with 5 bases sitting between them. CDR3 nucleotide sequence: TGTGCCAGCAGCGGGAGCTACGAGCAGTACTTC. It yields the protein CASSGSYEQYF.

The genes are TRBV19 and TRBJ1-2; D call uncertain. V shed 3 bases and J shed 4 bases, with 9 bases lying between them. Per germline, CDR1 LNHDA and CDR2 SQIVND (reference sequence). The CDR3 is 13 amino acids. CDR3 sequence reads: CASSIRSSYGYTF. CDR3 nucleotides: TGTGCCAGTAGTATCAGATCCTCCTATGGCTACACCTTC. The entire variable domain, with the rest obtained from reference TRBV19 and TRBJ1-2, is as follows: DGGITQSPKYLFRKEGQNVTLSCEQNLNHDAMYWYRQDPGQGLRLIYYSQIVNDFQKGDIAEGYSVSREKKESFPLTVTSAQKNPTAFYLCASSIRSSYGYTFGSGTRLTVV.

V and J are TRBV6-1 and TRBJ1-2; 7 nucleotides match TRBD1. The germline gives CDR1 MNHNS, CDR2 SASEGT. The V and J ends lost 4 bases and 6 bases, in that order; junction bases with no gene match: 8. This CDR3 region has 14 residues. CDR3 bases: TGTGCCAGCAGTGCTAGGGGGCGCCGTGATGGCTACACCTTC. Amino acids: CASSARGRRDGYTF.

V gene TRBV6-1 combines with J gene TRBJ1-3; D may be TRBD1 (6 bases). The CDR3 has 18 residues. Germline V lookup: CDR1 MNHNS, CDR2 SASEGT. Trimming cost V 1 base and J 0 bases, with 16 bases left between them. In nucleotides, the CDR3 is TGTGCCAGCAGTGAAGATTGGGGGGGCTGGAGCTCTGGAAACACCATATATTTT. Translation gives CASSEDWGGWSSGNTIYF.

The chain employs TRBV19 and TRBJ1-5, with TRBD1 identical over 7 bases. Germline V gives CDR1 LNHDA, CDR2 SQIVND (reference sequence). The CDR3 covers 16 residues. Unmatched junction bases numbered 7, after V lost 3 bases and J lost 2 bases. CDR3 protein: CASSMEAGGGNQPQHF. CDR3 DNA sequence: TGTGCCAGTAGTATGGAGGCAGGGGGAGGCAATCAGCCCCAGCATTTT.

In this sample, this clone turned up once. The chain has TRBV25-1 and TRBJ2-1; TRBD2 aligns across 8 bases. Germline assignment: CDR1 MGHDK and CDR2 SYGVNS. The CDR3 is 17 amino acids. Trimming removed 4 bases from V and 5 bases from J; junction bases left unmatched: 13. CDR3 in DNA: TGTGCCAGCAGTGCTTATTTTCTCCGGGGGGGACACAATGAGCAGTTCTTC. This encodes CASSAYFLRGGHNEQFF.

The genes are TRBV5-1 and TRBJ2-1; D possibly corresponds to TRBD2 (6 bases). Germline CDR1 SGHRS, CDR2 YFSETQ. V lost 2 bases to trimming and J lost 5 bases, with 11 bases between them. The CDR3 loop spans 14 amino acids. CDR3 DNA: TGCGCCAGCAGCTTAAATAGCGGAGACAATGAGCAGTTCTTC. This encodes CASSLNSGDNEQFF.

V and J are TRBV7-9 and TRBJ1-2; D unclear. V was shortened by 3 bases and J by 0 bases, with 11 bases between the two germline ends. CDR1 is SEHNR, CDR2 FQNEAQ, per germline (reference sequence). This CDR3 is 15 amino acids long. Here the CDR3 reads CASSFAAVTNYGYTF. CDR3 nucleotides: TGTGCCAGCAGCTTTGCGGCAGTGACTAACTATGGCTACACCTTC.

This chain connects TRBV19 to TRBJ1-4; 9 positions agree with TRBD1. J gave up 10 bases and V 7 bases, and 7 bases lay outside the gene matches. The CDR3 length is 13 residues. CDR1 LNHDA and CDR2 SQIVND come from the germline V gene (reference sequence). The CDR3 reads CASTRQGVGKLFF. The CDR3 region has the DNA TGTGCCAGTACGCGACAGGGGGTGGGAAAACTGTTTTTT.

The chain uses TRBV5-1 and TRBJ2-3; 8 bases are shared with TRBD1. Germline CDR1 and CDR2: SGHRS and YFSETQ. V trimming: 6 bases; J trimming: 4 bases; junction bases outside the gene matches: 7. This CDR3 region has 14 residues. The CDR3 region is CASTLGTGADTQYF. CDR3 nucleotides: TGCGCCAGCACGCTGGGGACAGGCGCAGATACGCAGTATTTT.

The chain couples TRBV6-6 to TRBJ1-6; TRBD1 agrees at 7 bases. The CDR3 is 15 residues long. The germline gives CDR1 MNHNY, CDR2 SVGAGI (reference sequence). The J segment lost 7 bases and the V segment lost 6 bases, leaving 9 bases of the junction unmatched. Written as DNA, the CDR3 is TGTGCCAGCAGGGCCGGACAGGAAGGGAATTCACCCCTCCACTTT. This encodes CASRAGQEGNSPLHF.

The rearrangement joins TRBV9 to TRBJ2-1; 8 nucleotides agree with TRBD2. The ends lost 0 bases at V and 15 bases at J; junction bases unmatched: 8. This CDR3 has 13 residues. Looked up from germline, CDR1 is SGDLS and CDR2 is YYNGEE. CDR3 DNA: TGTGCCAGCAGCGTAGATGCGGGACTAGTTCGGTTCTTC. It yields the protein CASSVDAGLVRFF.

The chain has TRBV29-1 and TRBJ1-1, with a tentative D call TRBD1 (6 bases). The CDR3 is made up of 12 amino acids. CDR1 is SQVTM, CDR2 ANQGSEA, per germline. V gave up 5 bases and J gave up 1 base, with 8 bases separating them. The DNA for the CDR3 is TGCAGCGTTAGGACAGAGAACACTGAAGCTTTCTTT. Amino acids: CSVRTENTEAFF.

The chain recombines TRBV10-3 with TRBJ1-4; D possibly corresponds to TRBD1 (6 bases). CDR1 and CDR2 from the germline V gene are ENHRY and SYGVKD. Trimming cost V 4 bases and J 9 bases, with 18 bases left between them. This CDR3 is 15 amino acids long. The CDR3 DNA reads as TGTGCCATCAGTGGGACAGAGAAGAGTGAAAAAAAACTGTTTTTT. This translates into CAISGTEKSEKKLFF.

The chain links TRBV7-9 to TRBJ2-1; no reliable D call. The CDR3 runs to 15 residues. V was clipped by 3 bases and J by 1 base, with 10 bases between them. CDR1 is SEHNR, CDR2 FQNEAQ, per germline (reference sequence). As DNA, the CDR3 is TGTGCCAGCAGCTTGCCAGCGAGGTCCTACAATGAGCAGTTCTTC. Translating gives CASSLPARSYNEQFF.

The rearrangement joins TRBV4-1 to TRBJ1-1, with a weak D call TRBD1 (5 bases). V was trimmed by 0 bases and J by 1 base, leaving 9 bases between them. The germline gives CDR1 MGHRA, CDR2 YSYEKL. This CDR3 spans 15 amino acids. The CDR3 sequence: CASSQDPGRNTEAFF. The CDR3 region has the DNA TGCGCCAGCAGCCAAGACCCAGGGCGGAACACTGAAGCTTTCTTT.

CDR3 in amino acids: CASSRWGGEETQYF. The CDR3, as DNA: TGTGCCAGCAGCAGATGGGGGGGAGAAGAGACCCAGTACTTC. The chain recombines TRBV5-5 with TRBJ2-5; 7 bases map to TRBD2. The germline CDR1 and CDR2 sequences are SGHKS and YYEKEE (reference sequence). The CDR3 has 14 residues. V was clipped by 4 bases and J by 3 bases; unmatched bases: 6.

The rearrangement uses TRBV9 and TRBJ1-1; D call uncertain. Deletions cut 2 bases from V and 6 bases from J, with 11 bases between. The germline V gene has CDR1 SGDLS and CDR2 YYNGEE. The CDR3 has 13 residues. CDR3 in amino acids: CASSVSSGSEAFF. CDR3 nucleotide sequence: TGTGCCAGCAGCGTCTCGTCGGGGTCTGAAGCTTTCTTT.

V is TRBV10-1 and J is TRBJ2-1; no reliable D call. The CDR3 runs 16 residues. From germline, CDR1 is WNHNN and CDR2 SYGVQD (reference sequence). The V and J ends lost 3 bases and 0 bases respectively, with 12 bases between them. The CDR3 sequence is CASSDCDKSSYNEQFF. The CDR3 coding sequence is TGCGCCAGCAGTGATTGTGACAAATCCTCCTACAATGAGCAGTTCTTC.

The chain links TRBV13 to TRBJ2-1; no reliable D call. Germline lookup yields CDR1 PRHDT and CDR2 FYEKMQ (reference sequence). This CDR3 has 17 residues. V was clipped by 5 bases and J by 1 base, with 18 bases between them. The CDR3 DNA reads as TGTGCCAGCAGCCAGACATATTCCTCCAGGTCCTACAATGAGCAGTTCTTC. Its translation: CASSQTYSSRSYNEQFF.

CDR3 amino acids: CAWSVSADTQYF. In DNA, the CDR3 is TGTGCCTGGAGTGTTAGCGCCGATACGCAGTATTTT. The gene calls are TRBV30 and TRBJ2-3, with D possibly TRBD2 on 5 matching bases. Germline V gene lookup returns CDR1 GTSNPN and CDR2 SVGIG (reference sequence). The CDR3 covers 12 residues. V lost 0 bases and J lost 6, with 7 bases in between. The variable domain in full, with the rest retrieved from reference TRBV30 and TRBJ2-3, is SQTIHQWPATLVQPVGSPLSLECTVEGTSNPNLYWYRQAAGRGLQLLFYSVGIGQISSEVPQNLSASRPQDRQFILSSKKLLLSDSGFYLCAWSVSADTQYFGPGTRLTVL.

This clone was seen only once. The chain combines TRBV4-1 with TRBJ2-5; 7 bases line up with TRBD1. This CDR3 region has 15 residues. V shed 4 bases, J shed 1 base, and the junction held 6 bases outside the gene matches. Germline V gene data show CDR1 as MGHRA and CDR2 as YSYEKL. DNA for the CDR3: TGCGCCAGCAGCCGACTTTCAGGGGGCCAAGAGACCCAGTACTTC. This translates into CASSRLSGGQETQYF.

The rearrangement uses TRBV27 and TRBJ2-2; 7 bases map to TRBD2. Germline V lookup: CDR1 MNHEY, CDR2 SMNVEV (reference sequence). The CDR3 totals 15 residues. Trimming removed 5 bases from V and 2 bases from J; junction bases left unmatched: 5. The CDR3 loop is CASSPREYNTGELFF. CDR3 DNA sequence: TGTGCCAGCAGTCCGCGGGAGTACAACACCGGGGAGCTGTTTTTT.

The J gene is TRBJ2-6, the V gene TRBV7-6, with TRBD1 as a possible D gene (5 bases). V was trimmed by 1 base and J by 4 bases, leaving 11 bases between them. In germline, CDR1 is SGHVS, CDR2 FNYEAQ. The length of the CDR3 is 16 residues. The CDR3 is CASSLGQGSGANVLTF. In DNA, the CDR3 is TGTGCCAGCAGCTTAGGTCAGGGATCAGGGGCCAACGTCCTGACTTTC.

The chain recombines TRBV11-2 with TRBJ2-1, with D tentatively TRBD1 (5 bases). Trimming cost V 1 base and J 4 bases, with 8 bases left between them. The CDR3 runs 14 residues. Germline-derived CDR1 and CDR2 are SGHAT and FQNNGV. The CDR3 sequence: CASSLAGIYNEQFF. The DNA of the CDR3 is TGTGCCAGCAGCTTAGCAGGGATATACAATGAGCAGTTCTTC.

V usage is TRBV27 and J usage is TRBJ2-7, with D possibly being TRBD2 (6 bases). V was cut by 3 bases and J by 7 bases, with 13 bases left in between. There are 13 residues in the CDR3. Germline V gene lookup returns CDR1 MNHEY and CDR2 SMNVEV (reference sequence). The CDR3 loop reads CASSLQGGWEQYF. The CDR3 DNA reads as TGTGCCAGCAGTTTGCAGGGAGGATGGGAGCAGTACTTC.

V is TRBV28 and J is TRBJ2-7, with 7 bases identical to TRBD2. Germline V gene data show CDR1 as MDHEN and CDR2 as SYDVKM. V lost 3 bases, J lost 6 bases, and 8 bases stayed unmatched. The CDR3 is made up of 14 amino acids. CDR3 in DNA: TGTGCCAGCAGTTTCTATGGGGGGGTCCCCGAGCAGTACTTC. This codes for CASSFYGGVPEQYF.

The chain is built from TRBV20-1 and TRBJ2-1; D is unresolved. V gave up 4 bases and J gave up 7 bases, with 8 bases separating them. The CDR3 spans 11 residues. Per the germline V gene, CDR1 is DFQATT and CDR2 is SNEGSKA (reference sequence). The CDR3 protein is CSATELNEQFF. CDR3 in DNA: TGCAGTGCTACCGAGTTGAATGAGCAGTTCTTC.

This sequence joins TRBV27 and TRBJ1-3; no clear D gene. CDR1 and CDR2 from the germline V gene are MNHEY and SMNVEV (reference sequence). The CDR3 sequence is 16 residues long. V was clipped by 6 bases and J by 0 bases, with 15 bases between them. This CDR3 reads CASSISRAPSGNTIYF. CDR3 in DNA: TGTGCCAGCAGCATCTCACGAGCTCCCTCTGGAAACACCATATATTTT.

This chain links TRBV12-5 with TRBJ1-1; TRBD1 matches 11 bases. The germline CDR1 and CDR2 sequences are LGHNT and FRNRAP. V lost 2 bases to trimming and J lost 5 bases; unmatched junction nucleotides: 13. The CDR3 is made up of 18 amino acids. CDR3 amino acids: CASGLTPSMGQGVTEAFF. The CDR3 bases are TGTGCTAGTGGTTTGACGCCTTCCATGGGACAGGGGGTAACTGAAGCTTTCTTT.